A single sample gave rise to the 20 T cell receptor beta chains below, sequenced in a study of blood T cell repertoires in COVID-19. Produced via immunoSEQ multiplex PCR; TCRdb's table is partial and in-frame only. The profile shows 470,000 or so clones, approximately 85% of them singletons. The sequenced material came from peripheral blood. The receptors were sampled from a human donor in a cohort sampled during active COVID-19.

The chain uses TRBV5-1 and TRBJ2-7, with TRBD1 as a possible D gene (5 bases). The length of the CDR3 is 13 residues. Between the trimmed V and J ends, which lost 4 bases and 1 base, there was a span of 9 bases. The germline CDR1 and CDR2 sequences are SGHRS and YFSETQ. The CDR3 spells CASSPGWSYEQYF. Written as DNA, the CDR3 is TGCGCCAGCAGCCCAGGGTGGTCCTACGAGCAGTACTTC.

The rearrangement uses TRBV5-1 and TRBJ2-1; tentative D call: TRBD2 (5 bases). V gave up 6 bases and J gave up 0 bases, with 10 bases separating them. CDR3 size: 14 residues. In germline, CDR1 is SGHRS, CDR2 YFSETQ. CDR3 coding DNA: TGCGCCAGCAATGCGGGCGGCTCCTACAATGAGCAGTTCTTC. This gives the protein CASNAGGSYNEQFF.

The chain employs TRBV29-1 and TRBJ2-6; D remains unclear. The length of the CDR3 is 13 residues. The V gene lost 3 bases and the J gene lost 1 base, with 4 bases spanning the gap. CDR1 is SQVTM, CDR2 ANQGSEA, per germline. The CDR3: CSVDGSGANVLTF. Written as DNA, the CDR3 is TGCAGCGTTGACGGTTCTGGGGCCAACGTCCTGACTTTC.

The genes are TRBV7-8 and TRBJ2-1, with 15 nucleotides matching TRBD2. This CDR3 comprises 14 residues. V lost 4 bases to trimming and J lost 9 bases; unmatched junction nucleotides: 1. CDR1 SGHVS and CDR2 FQNEAQ come from the germline V gene. CDR3 sequence reads: CASSSGLAGGEQFF. CDR3 bases: TGTGCCAGCAGCTCGGGACTAGCGGGGGGTGAGCAGTTCTTC.

The V gene is TRBV5-5, the J gene TRBJ2-5, with TRBD2 matching 10 bases. The CDR3 totals 17 residues. Germline V lookup: CDR1 SGHKS, CDR2 YYEKEE (reference sequence). The trim removed 3 bases at V and 5 bases at J, leaving 13 bases unmatched. CDR3 DNA: TGTGCCAGCAGCTCGGGACTAGCGAGGAGGGATACGGAGACCCAGTACTTC. Translated: CASSSGLARRDTETQYF.

The genes are TRBV4-1 and TRBJ2-2, with TRBD2 matching 11 bases. V was clipped by 3 bases and J by 7 bases; unmatched bases: 4. CDR3 length equals 15 residues. Germline V gene data show CDR1 as MGHRA and CDR2 as YSYEKL. CDR3 region: CASSQLLAGGGELFF. The CDR3 DNA is TGCGCCAGCAGCCAGCTCCTAGCGGGAGGCGGGGAGCTGTTTTTT.

In this sample, this clone turned up a few times. The rearrangement uses TRBV5-1 and TRBJ2-3, with D maybe TRBD2 (6 bases). Germline V gene sequence: CDR1 SGHRS, CDR2 YFSETQ. With 2 bases removed from V and 6 bases from J, the gap between germline ends came to 13 bases. This CDR3 contains 14 residues. DNA of the CDR3: TGCGCCAGCAGCTTAAGCCGGGAGTGGGATACGCAGTATTTT. This sequence encodes CASSLSREWDTQYF.

This clone was detected a few times. The rearrangement joins TRBV5-5 to TRBJ2-1; 9 bases match TRBD1. CDR1 is SGHKS, CDR2 YYEKEE, per germline (reference sequence). The CDR3 runs to 19 residues. V lost 2 bases and J lost 9; bases outside the gene matches: 21. CDR3 sequence: CASSLQDRGTNQHRTEQFF. DNA for the CDR3: TGTGCCAGCAGCTTACAGGACAGGGGCACGAACCAACACCGCACTGAGCAGTTCTTC. The variable domain in full, with the rest retrieved from reference TRBV5-5 and TRBJ2-1, is DAGVTQSPTHLIKTRGQQVTLRCSPISGHKSVSWYQQVLGQGPQFIFQYYEKEERGRGNFPDRFSARQFPNYSSELNVNALLLGDSALYLCASSLQDRGTNQHRTEQFFGPGTRLTVL.

This chain connects TRBV3-1 (or the pseudogene TRBV3-2) to TRBJ2-3, with TRBD1 as a possible D gene (7 bases). The V and J ends lost 4 bases and 4 bases respectively, with 18 bases between them. Germline V CDR1 and CDR2: LGHDT, YNNKEL (reference sequence). This CDR3 contains 16 residues. CDR3 loop: CASSLSKGGGADTQYF. CDR3 coding DNA: TGTGCCAGCAGCCTAAGCAAAGGGGGCGGGGCAGATACGCAGTATTTT.

This chain joins TRBV7-2 and TRBJ2-7; D possibly corresponds to TRBD1 (6 bases). V gave up 2 bases and J gave up 3 bases, with 8 bases separating them. The CDR3 is 13 residues long. The V gene's germline CDR1 is SGHTA and CDR2 FQGNSA. The CDR3 sequence: CASSLNRDYEQYF. The CDR3 region has the DNA TGTGCCAGCAGCTTAAACAGGGACTACGAGCAGTACTTC.

The V and J genes are TRBV28 and TRBJ1-4, with D possibly TRBD1 on 5 matching bases. CDR1 and CDR2 from the germline V gene are MDHEN and SYDVKM. V was trimmed by 2 bases and J by 1 base, leaving 20 bases between them. The CDR3 has 19 residues. Written as DNA, the CDR3 is TGTGCCAGCAGTTTAGGGTGGGGGGGACGGACCCTAACTAATGAAAAACTGTTTTTT. Its translation: CASSLGWGGRTLTNEKLFF.

The rearrangement uses TRBV12-3 or TRBV12-4 and TRBJ2-3, with D possibly TRBD2 on 5 matching bases. The CDR3 extends over 12 amino acids. With 8 bases removed from V and 2 bases from J, the gap between germline ends came to 8 bases. The CDR3 bases are TGTGCCAGCCAGAGGGACACAGATACGCAGTATTTT. It yields the protein CASQRDTDTQYF.

Only a few counts were recorded for this clone. The V and J genes are TRBV5-1 and TRBJ2-2, with TRBD2 matching 10 bases. This CDR3 spans 15 amino acids. Germline CDR1 reads SGHRS; CDR2 reads YFSETQ. Trimming removed 6 bases from V and 6 bases from J; junction bases left unmatched: 8. The CDR3 spells CASKQLAGESGELFF. For the CDR3, the DNA is TGCGCCAGCAAACAGCTAGCGGGAGAATCCGGGGAGCTGTTTTTT.

V is TRBV2 and J is TRBJ2-1; tentative D call: TRBD2 (6 bases). Germline V lookup: CDR1 SNHLY, CDR2 FYNNEI. The V end lost 4 bases, the J end lost 2 bases, and 9 bases lay between the germline ends. This CDR3 has 14 amino acids. The CDR3 DNA reads TGTGCCAGCAGTGCTCTAGCGCCCTACAATGAGCAGTTCTTC. Protein: CASSALAPYNEQFF.

The chain couples TRBV7-3 to TRBJ2-7; 10 positions match TRBD2. Germline V gene lookup returns CDR1 SGHTA and CDR2 FQGTGA. This CDR3 comprises 14 residues. Unmatched junction bases numbered 5, after V lost 2 bases and J lost 7 bases. CDR3 amino acids: CASSLVAGGREQYF. The CDR3 DNA sequence: TGTGCCAGCAGCTTAGTAGCGGGAGGAAGGGAGCAGTACTTC. The full variable domain, with the rest looked up from reference TRBV7-3 and TRBJ2-7, is GAGVSQTPSNKVTEKGKYVELRCDPISGHTALYWYRQSLGQGPEFLIYFQGTGAADDSGLPNDRFFAVRPEGSVSTLKIQRTERGDSAVYLCASSLVAGGREQYFGPGTRLTVT.

The rearrangement joins TRBV19 to TRBJ1-2, with a possible D match to TRBD1 (6 bases). CDR3 length: 17 amino acids. V shed 4 bases and J shed 3 bases, with 21 bases lying between them. Germline V lookup: CDR1 LNHDA, CDR2 SQIVND (reference sequence). For the CDR3, the DNA is TGTGCCAGTAGTACCGCGACAGGTCGTTTCAGTTACTATGGCTACACCTTC. This gives the protein CASSTATGRFSYYGYTF.

This rearrangement joins TRBV9 to TRBJ2-2, with 10 bases fitting TRBD2. Germline-derived CDR1 and CDR2 are SGDLS and YYNGEE. This CDR3 is 16 amino acids long. V lost 1 base and J lost 5; bases outside the gene matches: 5. The CDR3 reads CASSVLAGVGTGELFF. In nucleotides, the CDR3 is TGTGCCAGCAGCGTACTAGCGGGAGTAGGAACCGGGGAGCTGTTTTTT.

The chain is built from TRBV28 and TRBJ1-4; TRBD1 matches at 7 bases. This CDR3 has 15 residues. Germline values: CDR1 MDHEN, CDR2 SYDVKM. V was pared by 7 bases and J by 7 bases, with 12 bases of the junction left unmatched. The DNA of the CDR3 is TGTGCCAGCAAAAATGCCGGGACAGAAGTTGAAAAACTGTTTTTT. Translated, it gives CASKNAGTEVEKLFF.

This chain links TRBV21-1 with TRBJ2-1; the DNA was not compared with TRBD2, the D call given in the table. TRBV21-1 has pseudogene status. The CDR3 extends over 15 amino acids. In DNA form, the CDR3 reads TGTGCCAGCAGCTTAGCGGGAGGAGCGTACAATGAGCAGTTCTTC. Translating it yields CASSLAGGAYNEQFF.

This clone has more than one count but fewer than ten. Here the CDR3 reads CASTSGLAGVREQFF. Written as DNA, the CDR3 is TGTGCCAGTACCTCGGGACTAGCGGGAGTAAGGGAGCAGTTCTTC. This chain uses TRBV19 with TRBJ2-1, with 14 bases fitting TRBD2. The CDR3 is 15 amino acids. Germline values: CDR1 LNHDA, CDR2 SQIVND (reference sequence). V gave up 7 bases and J gave up 10 bases; unmatched junction bases: 9. The full variable domain, completed using reference TRBV19 and TRBJ2-1, is DGGITQSPKYLFRKEGQNVTLSCEQNLNHDAMYWYRQDPGQGLRLIYYSQIVNDFQKGDIAEGYSVSREKKESFPLTVTSAQKNPTAFYLCASTSGLAGVREQFFGPGTRLTVL.